The rows below give T cell receptor beta chains drawn from one sample of a study of PD-L1 blockade in urothelial cancer. Assay used: immunoSEQ multiplex PCR; TCRdb lists only in-frame clones, some missing. The table shows tens of thousands of clones, with roughly 89% occurring only once. Sequenced here: PBMCs, sampled around atezolizumab (anti-PD-L1) treatment. The source is a man aged 65 to 85 with urothelial cancer. CDR3s include the opening cysteine and the closing phenylalanine or tryptophan. The D gene is left open where the match is weak. Clone size is not always given. Where it is, it says once, few, many or a class for expanded clones.

V gene	J gene	D gene	clone size	CDR3 DNA	CDR3 protein
TRBV27	TRBJ1-5	NA	NA	TGTGCCAGCAGGGGGGAGGGGGGACCCAATCAGCCCCAGCATTTT	CASRGEGGPNQPQHF
TRBV29-1	TRBJ2-1	NA	once	TGCAGCGTTGGGGGAGGACAGGTCTACAATGAGCAGTTCTTC	CSVGGGQVYNEQFF
TRBV7-3	TRBJ2-5	TRBD1	NA	TGTGCCAGCAGCCCTGGACAGGGGGAGACCCAGTACTTC	CASSPGQGETQYF
TRBV5-1	TRBJ1-1	TRBD1	NA	TGCGCCAGCAGCATGACAGGGGGAACTGAAGCTTTCTTT	CASSMTGGTEAFF
TRBV28	TRBJ1-5	NA	NA	TGTGCCAGCAGTTTATCGCAGGGCAGGATTCATTTT	CASSLSQGRIHF
TRBV6-5	TRBJ2-7	TRBD1	NA	TGTGCCAGCAGACCACCGGGACAGGGATCCTACGAGCAGTACTTC	CASRPPGQGSYEQYF
TRBV10-3	TRBJ1-3	TRBD1	NA	TGTGCCACTATAGACAGGGTTACGGGAAACACCATATATTTT	CATIDRVTGNTIYF
TRBV7-7	TRBJ2-1	NA	NA	TGTGCCAGCAGCCGTGACAGTTTCGGCAATGAGCAGTTCTTC	CASSRDSFGNEQFF
TRBV27	TRBJ2-5	TRBD2	once	TGTGCCAGCAGTGGACTAGCGGGGTACCAAGAGACCCAGTACTTC	CASSGLAGYQETQYF
TRBV6-5	TRBJ1-1	NA	once	TGTGCCAGCAGTTCCGGGGGGTTCTGGAGCGCTTTCTTT	CASSSGGFWSAFF
TRBV7-2	TRBJ2-7	TRBD2	NA	TGTGCCAGCAGCCTCCAGCGGGGGCAGTACTTC	CASSLQRGQYF
TRBV7-9	TRBJ2-1	TRBD2	NA	TGTGCCAGCAGCTTAGGGGGACTAGGACCCAGTGAGCAGTTCTTC	CASSLGGLGPSEQFF
TRBV18	TRBJ2-7	TRBD2	NA	TGTGCCAGCTCACCCATGGGGACAACTAGCGGGAGGGCCCCATACGAGCAGTACTTC	CASSPMGTTSGRAPYEQYF